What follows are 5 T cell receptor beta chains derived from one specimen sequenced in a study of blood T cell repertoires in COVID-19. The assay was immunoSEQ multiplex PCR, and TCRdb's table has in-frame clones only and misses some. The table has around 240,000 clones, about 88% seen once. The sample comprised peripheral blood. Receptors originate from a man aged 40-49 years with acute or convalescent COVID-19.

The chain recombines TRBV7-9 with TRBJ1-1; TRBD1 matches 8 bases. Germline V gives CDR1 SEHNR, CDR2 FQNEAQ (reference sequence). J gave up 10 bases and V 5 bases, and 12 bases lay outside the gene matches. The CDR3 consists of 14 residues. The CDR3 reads CASSPQGVERGAFF. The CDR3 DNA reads TGTGCCAGCAGCCCACAGGGGGTTGAAAGAGGAGCTTTCTTT.

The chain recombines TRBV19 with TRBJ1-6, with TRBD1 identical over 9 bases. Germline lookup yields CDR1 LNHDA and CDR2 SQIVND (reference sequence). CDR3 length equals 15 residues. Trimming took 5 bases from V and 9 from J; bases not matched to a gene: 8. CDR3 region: CASSPGTGLGSPLHF. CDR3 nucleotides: TGTGCCAGTAGTCCCGGGACAGGGCTCGGTTCACCCCTCCACTTT.

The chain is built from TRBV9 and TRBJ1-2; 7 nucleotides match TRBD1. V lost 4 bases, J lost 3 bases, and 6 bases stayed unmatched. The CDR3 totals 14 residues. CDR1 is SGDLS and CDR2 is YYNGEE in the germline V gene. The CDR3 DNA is TGTGCCAGCAGCCCACAGACAGGGTACTATGGCTACACCTTC. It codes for CASSPQTGYYGYTF.

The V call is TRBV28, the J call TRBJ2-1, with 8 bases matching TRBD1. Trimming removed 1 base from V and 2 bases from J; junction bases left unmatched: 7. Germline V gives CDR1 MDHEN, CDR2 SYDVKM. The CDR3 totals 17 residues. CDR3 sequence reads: CASSLLSMGQAYNEQFF. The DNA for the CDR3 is TGTGCCAGCAGTTTATTGAGCATGGGACAGGCCTACAATGAGCAGTTCTTC.

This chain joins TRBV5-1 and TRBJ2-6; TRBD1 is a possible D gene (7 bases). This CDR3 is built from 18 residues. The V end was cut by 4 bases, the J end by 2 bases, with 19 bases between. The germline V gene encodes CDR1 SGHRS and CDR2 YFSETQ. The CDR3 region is CASSRSGGGAAGANVLTF. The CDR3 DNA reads TGCGCCAGCAGCCGCAGTGGAGGGGGCGCGGCTGGGGCCAACGTCCTGACTTTC.